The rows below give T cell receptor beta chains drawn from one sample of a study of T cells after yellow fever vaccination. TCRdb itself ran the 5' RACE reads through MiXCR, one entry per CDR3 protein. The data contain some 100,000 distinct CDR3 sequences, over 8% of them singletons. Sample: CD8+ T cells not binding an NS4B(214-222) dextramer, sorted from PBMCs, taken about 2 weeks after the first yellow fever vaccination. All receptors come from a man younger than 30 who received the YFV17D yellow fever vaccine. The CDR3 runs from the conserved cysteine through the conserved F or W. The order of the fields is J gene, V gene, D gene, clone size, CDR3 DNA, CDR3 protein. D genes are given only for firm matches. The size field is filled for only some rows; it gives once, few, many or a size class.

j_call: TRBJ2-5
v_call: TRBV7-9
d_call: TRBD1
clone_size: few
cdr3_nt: TGTGCCAGCAGCTCCAGGGACAGGGTAATCGAAGAGACCCAGTACTTC
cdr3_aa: CASSSRDRVIEETQYF

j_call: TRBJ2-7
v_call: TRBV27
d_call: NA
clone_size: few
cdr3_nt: TGTGCCAGCAGTTTAAGGGGGCGGGGAGTTACCTACGAGCAGTACTTC
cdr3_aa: CASSLRGRGVTYEQYF

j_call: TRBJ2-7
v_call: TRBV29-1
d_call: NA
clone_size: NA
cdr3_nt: TGCAGCGCTATCCCGGACGGATCCTACGAGCAGTACTTC
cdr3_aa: CSAIPDGSYEQYF

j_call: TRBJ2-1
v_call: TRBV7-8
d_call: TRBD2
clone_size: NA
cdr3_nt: TGTGCCAGCACCCTTTCCCGTACTAGCGGGGGCAATGAGCAGTTCTTC
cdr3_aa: CASTLSRTSGGNEQFF

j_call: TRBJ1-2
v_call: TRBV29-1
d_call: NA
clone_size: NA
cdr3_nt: TGCAGCGTTGATTCGGCAGGCACTGGGTATGGCTACACCTTC
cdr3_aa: CSVDSAGTGYGYTF

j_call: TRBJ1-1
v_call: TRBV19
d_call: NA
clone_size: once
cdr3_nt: TGTGCCAGTAGTATATGGCGGGGGTGGACTGAAGCTTTCTTT
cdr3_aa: CASSIWRGWTEAFF

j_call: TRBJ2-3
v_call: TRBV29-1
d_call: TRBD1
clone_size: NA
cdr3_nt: TGCAGCTTTACAGGGGTGTCTCCCACCACAGATACGCAGTATTTT
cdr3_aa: CSFTGVSPTTDTQYF

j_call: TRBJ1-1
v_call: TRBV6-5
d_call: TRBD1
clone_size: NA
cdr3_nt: TGTGCCAGCAGTTACTCGGGACAGAGGGGGGCTGAAGCTTTCTTT
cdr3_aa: CASSYSGQRGAEAFF

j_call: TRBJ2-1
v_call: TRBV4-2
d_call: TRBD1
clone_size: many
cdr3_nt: TGTGCCAGCAGCCACCCAGGGGGTAGGGGAAATGAGCAGTTCTTC
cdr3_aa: CASSHPGGRGNEQFF

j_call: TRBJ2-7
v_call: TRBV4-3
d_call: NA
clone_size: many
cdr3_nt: TGCGCCAGCAGCCAAGATCCGAATTGGGGGGTGCCCTACGAGCAGTACTTC
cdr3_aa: CASSQDPNWGVPYEQYF

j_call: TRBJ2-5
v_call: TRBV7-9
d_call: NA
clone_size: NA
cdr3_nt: TGTGCCAGCAGCGTGCCGGGGGGCAGTGGGCAAGAGACCCAGTACTTC
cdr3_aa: CASSVPGGSGQETQYF

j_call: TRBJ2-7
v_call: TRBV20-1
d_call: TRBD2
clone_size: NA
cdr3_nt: TGCAGTGCTAGAGGCACTAGCGGGGGGCCCTACGAGCAGTACTTC
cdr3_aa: CSARGTSGGPYEQYF

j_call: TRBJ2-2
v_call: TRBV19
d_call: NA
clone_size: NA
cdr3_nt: TGTGCCAGTTATGGCGGGGAGCTGTTTTTT
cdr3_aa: CASYGGELFF

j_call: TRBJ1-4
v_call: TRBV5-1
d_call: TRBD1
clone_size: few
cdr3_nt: TGCGCCAGCAGCGTGAAGACAGGGGGTGGCGAAAAACTGTTTTTT
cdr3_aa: CASSVKTGGGEKLFF

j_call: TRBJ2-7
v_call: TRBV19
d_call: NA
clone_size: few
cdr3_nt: TGTGCCAGTAGTACAGGGCCCAACGAGCAGTACTTC
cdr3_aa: CASSTGPNEQYF

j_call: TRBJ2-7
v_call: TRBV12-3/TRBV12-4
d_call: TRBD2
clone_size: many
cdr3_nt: TGTGCCAGCAGTTTATTGGCGGGGGGAGACGAGCAGTACTTC
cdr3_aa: CASSLLAGGDEQYF

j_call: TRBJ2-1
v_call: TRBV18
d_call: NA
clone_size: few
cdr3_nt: TGTGCCAGCTCACCCGGGACGGTGAGATACAATGAGCAGTTCTTC
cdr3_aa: CASSPGTVRYNEQFF

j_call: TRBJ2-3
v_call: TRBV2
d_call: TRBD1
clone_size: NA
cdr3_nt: TGTGCCAGCAAAAGTTGGACAGGGGGCATTGATACGCAGTATTTT
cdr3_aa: CASKSWTGGIDTQYF

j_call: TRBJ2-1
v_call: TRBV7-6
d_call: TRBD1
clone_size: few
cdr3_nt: TGTGCCAGCAGCTTAGGAACCGGGACAGGGCTCAATGAGCAGTTCTTC
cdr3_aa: CASSLGTGTGLNEQFF

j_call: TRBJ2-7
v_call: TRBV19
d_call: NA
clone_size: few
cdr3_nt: TGTGCCAGCTCCAAGGGGGTCTCAGGTTACTACGAGCAGTACTTC
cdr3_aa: CASSKGVSGYYEQYF

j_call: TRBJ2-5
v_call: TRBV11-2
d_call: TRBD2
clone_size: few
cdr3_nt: TGTGCCAGCAGCCGGAGCGGGGGGGTTTCTGAGACCCAGTACTTC
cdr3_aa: CASSRSGGVSETQYF

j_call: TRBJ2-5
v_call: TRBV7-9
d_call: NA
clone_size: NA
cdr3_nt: TGTGCCAGCAGGGAGGGGCGTCAAGAGACCCAGTACTTC
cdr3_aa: CASREGRQETQYF

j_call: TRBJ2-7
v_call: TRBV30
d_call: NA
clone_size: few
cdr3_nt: TGTGCCTGGAGTGTAACGGAAGGGAAGATATACGAGCAGTACTTC
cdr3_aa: CAWSVTEGKIYEQYF

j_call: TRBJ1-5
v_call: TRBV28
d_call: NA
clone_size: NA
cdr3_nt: TGTGCCAGCAGTTTCCACAGCTCAGGGTGGAATCAGCCCCAGCATTTT
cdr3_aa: CASSFHSSGWNQPQHF

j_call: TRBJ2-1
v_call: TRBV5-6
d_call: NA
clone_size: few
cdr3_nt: TGTGCCAGCACCAAACCGGGCCGACTGGGGAATGAGCAGTTCTTC
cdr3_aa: CASTKPGRLGNEQFF

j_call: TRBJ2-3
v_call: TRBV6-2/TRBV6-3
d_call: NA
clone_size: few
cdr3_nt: TGTGCCAGCACCCCTGGAGGGACCCTATTGGATACGCAGTATTTT
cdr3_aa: CASTPGGTLLDTQYF

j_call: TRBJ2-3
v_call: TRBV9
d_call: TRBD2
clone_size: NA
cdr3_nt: TGTGCCAGCGGAGGGTGGACTAGCGCAAAAGATACGCAGTATTTT
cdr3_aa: CASGGWTSAKDTQYF

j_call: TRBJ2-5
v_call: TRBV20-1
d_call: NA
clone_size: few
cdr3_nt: TGCAGTGCTAAAGGGACCCAGTACTTC
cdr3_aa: CSAKGTQYF

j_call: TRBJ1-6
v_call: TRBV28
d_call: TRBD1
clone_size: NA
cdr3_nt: TGTGCCAGCAGGAGCTCGACAGGGGCGAATTCACCCCTCCACTTT
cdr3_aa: CASRSSTGANSPLHF

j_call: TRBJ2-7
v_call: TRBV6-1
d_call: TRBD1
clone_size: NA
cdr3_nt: TGTGCCAGCAGTGACCGGGACAGGGGCTACGAGCAGTACTTC
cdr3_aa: CASSDRDRGYEQYF

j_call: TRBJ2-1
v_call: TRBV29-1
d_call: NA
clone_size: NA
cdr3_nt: TGCAGCGTTGAGCCCCCCTCCTACAATGAGCAGTTCTTC
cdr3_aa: CSVEPPSYNEQFF

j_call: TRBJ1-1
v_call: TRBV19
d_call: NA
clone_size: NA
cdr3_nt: TGTGCCAGTAGTATAGATACAGGAGGCCCCACTGAAGCTTTCTTT
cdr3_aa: CASSIDTGGPTEAFF

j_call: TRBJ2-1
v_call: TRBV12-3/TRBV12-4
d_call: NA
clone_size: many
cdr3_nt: TGTGCCAGCAGCCCTTATGACTACCTCTTTCAGTTCTTC
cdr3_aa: CASSPYDYLFQFF

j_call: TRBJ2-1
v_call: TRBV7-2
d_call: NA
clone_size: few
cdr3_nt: TGTGCCAGCGAATGGCGGGGCTTCTCCTACAATGAGCAGTTCTTC
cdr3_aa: CASEWRGFSYNEQFF

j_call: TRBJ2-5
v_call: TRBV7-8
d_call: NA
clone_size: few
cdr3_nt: TGTGCCAGCAGCTTAGGCCACGGGCGGGAGACCCAGTACTTC
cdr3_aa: CASSLGHGRETQYF

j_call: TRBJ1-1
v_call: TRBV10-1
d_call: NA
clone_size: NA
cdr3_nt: TGCGCCAGCAGTGAAAAGGGAGAATGGGCTGAAGCTTTCTTT
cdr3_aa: CASSEKGEWAEAFF

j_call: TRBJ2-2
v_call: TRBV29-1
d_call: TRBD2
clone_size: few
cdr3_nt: TGCAGCGTCGCCGGGACTAGCGTCACCGGGGAGCTGTTTTTT
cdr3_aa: CSVAGTSVTGELFF

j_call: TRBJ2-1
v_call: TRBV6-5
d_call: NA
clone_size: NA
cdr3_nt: TGTGCCAGCAGTTCCTCCCCAGCCGGGTACAATGAGCAGTTCTTC
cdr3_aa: CASSSSPAGYNEQFF

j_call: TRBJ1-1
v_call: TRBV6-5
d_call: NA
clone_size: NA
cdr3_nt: TGTGCCACCTCTACCCGGGGCACTGAAGCTTTCTTT
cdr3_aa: CATSTRGTEAFF

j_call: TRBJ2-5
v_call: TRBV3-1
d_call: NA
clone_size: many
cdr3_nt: TGTGCCAGCAGCCAAGTTTTGGGAGGAGTCCAAGAGACCCAGTACTTC
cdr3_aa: CASSQVLGGVQETQYF

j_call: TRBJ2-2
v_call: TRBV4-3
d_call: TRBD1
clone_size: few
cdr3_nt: TGCGCCAGCAGCCAAACCCTCGGGACAGGAAAGATCGGGGAGCTGTTTTTT
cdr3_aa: CASSQTLGTGKIGELFF

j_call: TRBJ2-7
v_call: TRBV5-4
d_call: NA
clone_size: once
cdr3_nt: TGTGCCAGCAGCTTGGCCCCGGGGCAGCGGCCCTTGGAGCAGTACTTC
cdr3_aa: CASSLAPGQRPLEQYF

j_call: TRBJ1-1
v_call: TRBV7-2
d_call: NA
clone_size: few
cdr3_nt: TGTGCCAGCAGCTTAGGTGGCCGCCCGGGGGACACTGAAGCTTTCTTT
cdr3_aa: CASSLGGRPGDTEAFF

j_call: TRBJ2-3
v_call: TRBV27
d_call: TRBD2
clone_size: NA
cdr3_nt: TGTGCCAGCAGTGTACTAGCGGGGGGGCACGGGCAGTATTTT
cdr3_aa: CASSVLAGGHGQYF

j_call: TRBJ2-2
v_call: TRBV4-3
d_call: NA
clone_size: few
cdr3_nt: TGCGCCAGCAGCCGACTGGACCGACACCGGACCGGGGAGCTGTTTTTT
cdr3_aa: CASSRLDRHRTGELFF

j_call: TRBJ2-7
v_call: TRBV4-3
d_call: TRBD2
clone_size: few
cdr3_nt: TGCGCCAGCAGCCAAGATGGGGGACTATCGCACGAGCAGTACTTC
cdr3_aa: CASSQDGGLSHEQYF

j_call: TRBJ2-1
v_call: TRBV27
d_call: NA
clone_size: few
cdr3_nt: TGTGCCAGCAGTTTACAGGGGAATTTTTATGAGCAGTTCTTC
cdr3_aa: CASSLQGNFYEQFF

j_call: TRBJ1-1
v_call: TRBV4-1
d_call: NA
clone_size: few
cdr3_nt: TGCGCCAGCAGCCAAGTCGGATCGGCTGAAGCTTTCTTT
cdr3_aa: CASSQVGSAEAFF

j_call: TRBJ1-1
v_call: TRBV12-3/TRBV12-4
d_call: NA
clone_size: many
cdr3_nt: TGTGCCAGCAGTTTGGGCCGGGACACTGAAGCTTTCTTT
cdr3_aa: CASSLGRDTEAFF

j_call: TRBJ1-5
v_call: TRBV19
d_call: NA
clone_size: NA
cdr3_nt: TGTGCCAGTAGTATATCGGCAGGGGGCAATCAGCCCCAGCATTTT
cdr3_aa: CASSISAGGNQPQHF

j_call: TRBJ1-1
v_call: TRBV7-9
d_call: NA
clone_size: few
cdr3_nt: TGTGCCAGCAGCACCGGCGACACTGAAGCTTTCTTT
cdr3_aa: CASSTGDTEAFF